A selection of T cell receptor beta chains follows, all from one sample in a study of T cell repertoires in cytomegalovirus infection. TCRdb independently ran MiXCR on the reads; one entry per CDR3 protein. The sample lists hundreds of thousands of distinct CDR3 sequences; 30% to 40% were seen once. No antigen has been assigned to these receptors. Sequenced here: cultured PBMCs, sampled from culture after CMV antigen stimulation. The receptors were gathered from a human donor in good health (CMV status not recorded). Some clones in this sample may be carry-over from other donors' samples. Each CDR3 is given with its conserved first and last residue. The D gene is left open where the match is weak. The size of a clone is reported for some rows only, either as once, few or many, or as a class for expanded clones.

-	TRBV7-2	many	16	TRBJ2-5	TGTGCCAGCAGCGGACAAGCGGGCGGGTATGCAGAGACCCAGTACTTC	CASSGQAGGYAETQYF
-	TRBV18	-	13	TRBJ2-3	TGTGCCAGCTCTCCAATACGCACAGATACGCAGTATTTT	CASSPIRTDTQYF
-	TRBV7-2	few	16	TRBJ2-2	TGTGCCAGCAGCTTAGGCGGCAGGGTGAACACCGGGGAGCTGTTTTTT	CASSLGGRVNTGELFF
-	TRBV27	many	13	TRBJ1-1	TGTGCCAGCAGTTTTTCGGGGAACACTGAAGCTTTCTTT	CASSFSGNTEAFF
-	TRBV20-1	few	14	TRBJ2-7	TGCAGTGCTAGAGGGACTAGGGGGAAATACGAGCAGTACTTC	CSARGTRGKYEQYF
-	TRBV7-2	few	14	TRBJ1-2	TGTGCCAGCAGCTTAATCTACGGCAACTATGGCTACACCTTC	CASSLIYGNYGYTF
-	TRBV6-1	few	16	TRBJ1-6	TGTGCCAGCAGTCGGGGACCACCGTCTCGCAATTCACCCCTCCACTTT	CASSRGPPSRNSPLHF
TRBD2	TRBV19	few	15	TRBJ2-3	TGTGCCAGTATTCCTAGCGGGGGGGCGATAGATACGCAGTATTTT	CASIPSGGAIDTQYF
-	TRBV24-1	few	15	TRBJ1-5	TGTGCCACCGGCCCCGCGGGCGAGGGCAATCAGCCCCAGCATTTT	CATGPAGEGNQPQHF
-	TRBV7-9	-	13	TRBJ2-3	TGTGCCAGCAGCCAACAAGTTGCAGATACGCAGTATTTT	CASSQQVADTQYF
-	TRBV7-8	many	18	TRBJ1-1	TGTGCCAGCAGCCACAAATCACAGGAGAGGTTAATGAACACTGAAGCTTTCTTT	CASSHKSQERLMNTEAFF
TRBD2	TRBV19	few	15	TRBJ2-7	TGTGCCACGAGGGAGTCTAGCGGGGGGATCTACGAGCAGTACTTC	CATRESSGGIYEQYF
-	TRBV15	-	15	TRBJ1-2	TGTGCCACCAGCAGAGATAAGAGAGGGATCTATGGCTACACCTTC	CATSRDKRGIYGYTF
TRBD1	TRBV28	-	14	TRBJ2-3	TGTGCCAGCAGTACAGGGGGAAGAGGAGATACGCAGTATTTT	CASSTGGRGDTQYF
TRBD2	TRBV7-9	-	15	TRBJ2-7	TGTGCCAGCAGCCCGGGGGGGAGCGGAGTCTACGAGCAGTACTTC	CASSPGGSGVYEQYF
TRBD1	TRBV7-2	many	13	TRBJ1-6	TGTGCCAGTGGACAGGGGTATAATTCACCCCTCCACTTT	CASGQGYNSPLHF
-	TRBV12-3/TRBV12-4	few	15	TRBJ2-7	TGTGCCAGCAGTTTAGGTGTCGGCTCCTCCTACGAGCAGTACTTC	CASSLGVGSSYEQYF
TRBD2	TRBV15	-	16	TRBJ2-7	TGTGCCACCAGCAGAGATCTAGCGGGGGGAGCTCACGAGCAGTACTTC	CATSRDLAGGAHEQYF
-	TRBV7-2	many	17	TRBJ2-7	TGTGCCAGCAGCTTAGTACGAATAGCCACGTTTCCCTACGAGCAGTACTTC	CASSLVRIATFPYEQYF
-	TRBV18	once	16	TRBJ2-2	TGTGCCAGCTCACCACAGGCCATGACGAACACCGGGGAGCTGTTTTTT	CASSPQAMTNTGELFF
-	TRBV18	-	16	TRBJ2-2	TGTGCCAGCTCACCACCGTGGGGCCTTAACACCGGGGAGCTGTTTTTT	CASSPPWGLNTGELFF
-	TRBV6-6	-	15	TRBJ2-1	TGTGCCAGCAGTGACGCAGTGAAGCCCTACAATGAGCAGTTCTTC	CASSDAVKPYNEQFF
-	TRBV7-2	few	17	TRBJ2-7	TGTGCCAGCAGCCTATGGGGGGGGCTCAGGGAAACTTACGAGCAGTACTTC	CASSLWGGLRETYEQYF
-	TRBV19	-	14	TRBJ2-1	TGTGCCAGTAGTATAGCCCTAGGGCGCAATGAGCAGTTCTTC	CASSIALGRNEQFF
TRBD2	TRBV10-3	few	15	TRBJ2-2	TGTGCCATCAGTGAATCCGGGGGGGACACCGGGGAGCTGTTTTTT	CAISESGGDTGELFF
-	TRBV7-9	-	16	TRBJ1-4	TGTGCCAGCAGCAAACGTGTCGGGCTATTAGGTGAAAAACTGTTTTTT	CASSKRVGLLGEKLFF
TRBD1	TRBV12-3/TRBV12-4	few	14	TRBJ2-5	TGTGCCAGCAGAAGGACAGGGTTTTCAGAGACCCAGTACTTC	CASRRTGFSETQYF
-	TRBV27	-	16	TRBJ2-4	TGTGCCAGCAGTTTACTTGGCAGTGGACGAGGAAACATTCAGTACTTC	CASSLLGSGRGNIQYF
-	TRBV7-8	many	13	TRBJ2-5	TGTGCCAGCAGCCGGGACATCGAAGAGACCCAGTACTTC	CASSRDIEETQYF
-	TRBV2	-	13	TRBJ1-5	TGTGCCTCCAGCTCGCCCCCCAATCAGCCCCAGCATTTT	CASSSPPNQPQHF
-	TRBV7-2	many	13	TRBJ2-2	TGTGCCAGCAGCTTGATGGGCACCGGGGAGCTGTTTTTT	CASSLMGTGELFF
-	TRBV7-8	few	13	TRBJ2-4	TGTGCCAGCAGCTTATCTCGGGGGAACATTCAGTACTTC	CASSLSRGNIQYF
TRBD2	TRBV20-1	-	15	TRBJ2-7	TGCAGTGCCAACTCCCTAGCGGGAGGGTCCTACGAGCAGTACTTC	CSANSLAGGSYEQYF
TRBD1	TRBV7-2	few	13	TRBJ1-1	TGTGCCAGCAGACCCCGGGGGACAGGGGGAGCTTTCTTT	CASRPRGTGGAFF
-	TRBV7-7	-	13	TRBJ2-7	TGTGCCAGCAGCGCCAACCTAGGGGGGGAGCAGTACTTC	CASSANLGGEQYF
-	TRBV19	-	13	TRBJ1-6	TGTGCCAGAAGACAGATTTATAATTCACCCCTCCACTTT	CARRQIYNSPLHF
-	TRBV6-6	-	17	TRBJ1-6	TGTGCCAGCAGTTACGGGCAGAGGAGCTCCTATAATTCACCCCTCCACTTT	CASSYGQRSSYNSPLHF
-	TRBV20-1	-	15	TRBJ2-7	TGCAGTGCTACAGATCCCGGGACTGCATCGGGGGAGCAGTACTTC	CSATDPGTASGEQYF
-	TRBV5-5	-	14	TRBJ2-1	TGTGCCAGCAGCTTCCTTGGCGTGAGGGATGAGCAGTTCTTC	CASSFLGVRDEQFF
TRBD1	TRBV6-6	once	15	TRBJ2-3	TGTGCCAGCAGTTACTTGGGACAGGGGACAGATACGCAGTATTTT	CASSYLGQGTDTQYF
-	TRBV2	few	12	TRBJ1-3	TGTGCCAGCAGTGAAGATGGAAACACCATATATTTT	CASSEDGNTIYF
-	TRBV7-2	many	16	TRBJ2-7	TGTGCCAGCAGTAAATTAGGGGCTAGTGGATTCGACGAGCAGTACTTC	CASSKLGASGFDEQYF